This passage covers 5 T cell receptor beta chains from one sample sequenced in a study of cytomegalovirus exposure and HLA in healthy donors (dated by TCRdb to 2016 to 2017). Receptor amplification or capture employed the immunoSEQ multiplex PCR assay. This is the immuneACCESS table as TCRdb keeps it, with only in-frame sequences that have V and J called. A part of the clones is gone; compared with another copy, unresolved V genes explain less than half, and the rest is unexplained. Counted in this sample were some 220,000 clones; about 89% of them appeared once. 1% to 1.2% of the sample is taken by the ten largest. Material: PBMCs. Receptors were obtained from a woman aged 18-29 years in good health and CMV-seronegative.

The chain links TRBV6-1 to TRBJ2-7; D gene unclear. Germline CDR1 MNHNS, CDR2 SASEGT. This CDR3 has 11 amino acids. Trimming left V 3 bases short and J 3 bases short, with 3 bases between. This CDR3 is CASSDRYEQYF. In DNA, the CDR3 is TGTGCCAGCAGTGATCGCTACGAGCAGTACTTC.

The rearrangement links TRBV6-1 to TRBJ1-4, with 10 bases identical to TRBD1. After removal of 8 bases from V and 8 bases from J, the junction contained 2 bases not matched to a gene. The CDR3 is made up of 12 amino acids. Germline V gene lookup returns CDR1 MNHNS and CDR2 SASEGT. CDR3 loop: CASGDRGEKLFF. CDR3 DNA: TGTGCCAGCGGGGACAGGGGAGAAAAACTGTTTTTT.

The sample holds one count of this clone. The chain couples TRBV25-1 to TRBJ2-7, with a tentative D call TRBD1 (6 bases). CDR3 length: 15 residues. The V end was cut by 2 bases, the J end by 4 bases, with 15 bases between. Germline CDR1 MGHDK, CDR2 SYGVNS. CDR3 nucleotides: TGTGCCAGCAGTGAACAGGGACAACGACCTTACGAGCAGTACTTC. This translates into CASSEQGQRPYEQYF.

Written as DNA, the CDR3 is TGCGCCAGCAGTGTCTTCAATGAGCAGTTCTTC. This translates into CASSVFNEQFF. This chain links TRBV10-2 with TRBJ2-1; D unresolved. Trimming pared 4 bases from V and 6 bases from J, leaving 4 bases between. This CDR3 spans 11 amino acids. Germline V gives CDR1 WSHSY, CDR2 SAAADI.

J is TRBJ2-1 and V is TRBV9; TRBD2 aligns across 7 bases. The CDR3 is made up of 15 amino acids. Germline CDR1 reads SGDLS; CDR2 reads YYNGEE. V lost 1 base to trimming and J lost 4 bases; unmatched junction nucleotides: 5. CDR3: CASSVTAGTYNEQFF. The CDR3 bases are TGTGCCAGCAGCGTAACAGCGGGGACGTACAATGAGCAGTTCTTC. Full variable domain (outside the CDR3, taken from reference TRBV9 and TRBJ2-1): DSGVTQTPKHLITATGQRVTLRCSPRSGDLSVYWYQQSLDQGLQFLIQYYNGEERAKGNILERFSAQQFPDLHSELNLSSLELGDSALYFCASSVTAGTYNEQFFGPGTRLTVL.